This T cell receptor (beta chain) was obtained from a study of blood T cell repertoires in COVID-19. Here immunoSEQ multiplex PCR was the method, and the copy in TCRdb shows in-frame clones only, minus some. The table shows tens of thousands of clones, with roughly 88% occurring only once. The ends were cut back, 7 bases at V and 8 bases at J, with 23 bases in the middle. The CDR3 totals 15 residues. Germline V gene data show CDR1 as LNHDA and CDR2 as SQIVND (reference sequence). The clonotype comes from a woman in her 70s with acute or convalescent COVID-19. The chain recombines TRBV19 with TRBJ1-2; D may be TRBD1 (5 bases). Sequencing was done on a sample of peripheral blood. CDR3 DNA sequence: TGTGCCAGTATAGTATCTTCGGGAGACAGTGCGGGCTACACCTTC. Protein: CASIVSSGDSAGYTF.